This T cell receptor beta chain came from a study of shared clonotypes between healthy human individuals. Study as a whole: For every donor, three CD4 naive, three CD4 memory, two CD8 naive and one CD8 memory plates were used.

Whole-study results and caveats: Sorted-subset sequencing was shown by rarefaction to be incomplete despite large depth.

V was shortened by 6 bases and J by 2 bases, with 7 bases between the two germline ends. Per germline, CDR1 MGHDK and CDR2 SYGVNS. CDR3 size: 12 residues. At least ten counts were recorded for this clone. Antigen specificity is unknown. Produced via immunoSEQ multiplex PCR; TCRdb's table is partial and in-frame only. The table shows fewer than 350,000 clones, with roughly 84% occurring only once. The source of this sequence is a man between 18 and 35 years old in good health. The rearrangement links TRBV25-1 to TRBJ2-5; the D gene is possibly TRBD1 (6 bases). Sequenced material: memory CD8+ T cells sorted from blood. Regarding subset: CD45RO+ cells pooled with CCR7-negative TemRA cells. This chain's CDR3 is CASRGGQETQYF. CDR3 nucleotides: TGTGCCAGCAGAGGGGGACAAGAGACCCAGTACTTC.